This entry is about one T cell receptor beta chain. Its specificity is unknown. Clones were sequenced by immunoSEQ multiplex PCR, and TCRdb holds only the in-frame ones, with some missing. The profile covers 4,000 to 5,000 clones, with more than 75% appearing a single time and more than 6% taken by the ten largest. This record comes from a study of chemoradiotherapy in HPV16-positive cancers. Findings and caveats of the study: During treatment, candidate HPV-specific clones and E7-related motifs expanded in tumor. For HPV16-positive patients, expanding HPV-responsive T cells associated with longer recurrence-free survival. Functional assays defining HPV-specific T cells used only a couple of HPV16-positive patients.

This clonotype was obtained from a human donor with HPV-associated anogenital cancer. This specimen consisted of tumor tissue, obtained from a patient who underwent chemoradiotherapy.

CDR3 loop: CASSHSSGRVADTQYF. The CDR3 DNA reads as TGTGCCAGCAGCCACTCTTCGGGTCGCGTCGCAGATACGCAGTATTTT. The chain uses TRBV11-2 and TRBJ2-3; D not certain. Trimming took off 5 bases at V and 4 bases at J, with 19 bases between the two ends. Germline V gene data show CDR1 as SGHAT and CDR2 as FQNNGV. The CDR3 length is 16 residues.